The subject of this entry is one T cell receptor beta chain. The sample belongs to a study of blood T cell repertoires in COVID-19. The repertoire was sequenced with immunoSEQ multiplex PCR; TCRdb's copy has only in-frame clones and lacks some. The sample yields 300,000 to 350,000 clones, 80% to 90% seen once. All enrollees were about 18 to 100 years old and from fewer than 25 US areas. Participants were placed into cohorts based on the clinical history they reported. This CDR3 spans 13 amino acids. After removal of 10 bases from V and 7 bases from J, the junction contained 13 bases not matched to a gene. CDR1 is SGHNT, CDR2 YYREEE, per germline (reference sequence).

The chain links TRBV5-4 to TRBJ2-5, with 7 bases fitting TRBD1. The specimen sequenced was PBMCs or T cells enriched from blood (not recorded which). The receptor comes from a man under 40 who had recovered from COVID-19. CDR3 loop: CAGGTVGDRTQYF. In nucleotides, the CDR3 is TGTGCCGGGGGTACCGTGGGGGACAGGACCCAGTACTTC.